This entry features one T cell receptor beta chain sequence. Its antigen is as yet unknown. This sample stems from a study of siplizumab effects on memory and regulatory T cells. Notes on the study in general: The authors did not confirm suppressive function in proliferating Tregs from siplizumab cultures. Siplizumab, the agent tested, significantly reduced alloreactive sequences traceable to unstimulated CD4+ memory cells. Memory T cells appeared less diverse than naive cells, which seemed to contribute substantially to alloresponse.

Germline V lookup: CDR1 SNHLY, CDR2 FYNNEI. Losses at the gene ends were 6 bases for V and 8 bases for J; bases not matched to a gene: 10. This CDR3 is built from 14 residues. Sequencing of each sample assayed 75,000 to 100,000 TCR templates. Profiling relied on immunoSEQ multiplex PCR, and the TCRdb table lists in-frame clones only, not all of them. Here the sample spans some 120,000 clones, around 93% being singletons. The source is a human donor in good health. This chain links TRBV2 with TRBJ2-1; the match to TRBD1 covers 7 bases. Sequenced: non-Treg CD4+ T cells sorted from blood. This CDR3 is CASSRDSQGDEQFF. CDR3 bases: TGTGCCAGCAGCCGGGACAGTCAAGGGGATGAGCAGTTCTTC.